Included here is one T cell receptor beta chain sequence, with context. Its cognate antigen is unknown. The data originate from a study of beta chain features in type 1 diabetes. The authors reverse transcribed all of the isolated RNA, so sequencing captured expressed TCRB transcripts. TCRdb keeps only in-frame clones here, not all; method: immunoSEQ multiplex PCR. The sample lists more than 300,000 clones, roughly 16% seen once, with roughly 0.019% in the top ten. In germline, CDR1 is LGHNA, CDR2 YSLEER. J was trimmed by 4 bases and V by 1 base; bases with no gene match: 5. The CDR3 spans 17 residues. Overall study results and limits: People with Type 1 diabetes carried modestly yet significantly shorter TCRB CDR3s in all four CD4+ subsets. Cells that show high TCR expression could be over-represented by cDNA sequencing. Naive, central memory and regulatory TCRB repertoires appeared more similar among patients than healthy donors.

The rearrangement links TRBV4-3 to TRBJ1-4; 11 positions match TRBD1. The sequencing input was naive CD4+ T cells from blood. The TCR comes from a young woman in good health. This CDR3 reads CASSQGGQGAGNEKLFF. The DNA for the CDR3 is TGCGCCAGCAGCCAAGGTGGACAGGGGGCGGGTAATGAAAAACTGTTTTTT.